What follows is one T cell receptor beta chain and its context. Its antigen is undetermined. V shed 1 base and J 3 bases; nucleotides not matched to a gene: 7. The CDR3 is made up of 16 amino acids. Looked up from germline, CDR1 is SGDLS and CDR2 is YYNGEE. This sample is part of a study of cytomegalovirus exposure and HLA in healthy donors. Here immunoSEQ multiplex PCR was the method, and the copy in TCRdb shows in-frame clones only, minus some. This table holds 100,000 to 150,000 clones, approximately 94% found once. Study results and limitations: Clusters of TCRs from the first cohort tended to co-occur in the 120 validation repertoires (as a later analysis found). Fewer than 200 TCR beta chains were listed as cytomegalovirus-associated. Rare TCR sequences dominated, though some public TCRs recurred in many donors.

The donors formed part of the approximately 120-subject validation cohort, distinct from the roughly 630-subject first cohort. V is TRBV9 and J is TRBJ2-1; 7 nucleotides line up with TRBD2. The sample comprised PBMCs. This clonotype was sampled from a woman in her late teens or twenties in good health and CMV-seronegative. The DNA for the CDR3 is TGTGCCAGCAGCGTAAGTCCGGGAGGAGTCTACAATGAGCAGTTCTTC. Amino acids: CASSVSPGGVYNEQFF.